This T cell receptor beta chain was documented in a study of human T cells and chemical hapten exposure. Study at large: Women made up most patients, who had alopecia areata, totalis or universalis.

Germline values: CDR1 DFQATT, CDR2 SNEGSKA (reference sequence). Germline trimming cut 6 bases from V and 5 bases from J; bases unmatched to any gene: 5. CDR3 length equals 13 residues. TCRdb fed the RACE reads into MiXCR, producing one record per CDR3 protein. Of around 180,000 distinct CDR3 sequences listed, approximately 29% are singletons. Sample time point: pre-sensitization, week 0. Specified treatment: therapeutic diphenylcyclopropenone sensitization with weekly scalp DPC. The source was whole blood, collected in connection with sensitization to the hapten diphenylcyclopropenone (DPC). The sequence was collected from a woman in her twenties or thirties with alopecia areata. Some clones in this sample may be carry-over from other donors' samples. The chain recombines TRBV20-1 with TRBJ2-7, with 12 positions matching TRBD2. Written as DNA, the CDR3 is TGCAGTGCCCCGACTAGCGGGAGCCACGAGCAGTACTTC. Translating gives CSAPTSGSHEQYF.